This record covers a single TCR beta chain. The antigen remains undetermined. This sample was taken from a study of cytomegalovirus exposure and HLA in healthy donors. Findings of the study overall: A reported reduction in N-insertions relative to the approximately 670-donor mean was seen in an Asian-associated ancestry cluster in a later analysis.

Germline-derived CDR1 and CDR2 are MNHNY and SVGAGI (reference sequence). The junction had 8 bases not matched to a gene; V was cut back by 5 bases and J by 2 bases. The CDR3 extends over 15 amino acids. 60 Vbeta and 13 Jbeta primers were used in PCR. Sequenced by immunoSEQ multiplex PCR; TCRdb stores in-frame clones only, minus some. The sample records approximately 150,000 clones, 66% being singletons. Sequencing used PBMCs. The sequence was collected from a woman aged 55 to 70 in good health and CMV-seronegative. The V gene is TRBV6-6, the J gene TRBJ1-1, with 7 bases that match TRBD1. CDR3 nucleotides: TGTGCCAGCAGTCCCCGACAGGGCTCAAACACTGAAGCTTTCTTT. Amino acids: CASSPRQGSNTEAFF.